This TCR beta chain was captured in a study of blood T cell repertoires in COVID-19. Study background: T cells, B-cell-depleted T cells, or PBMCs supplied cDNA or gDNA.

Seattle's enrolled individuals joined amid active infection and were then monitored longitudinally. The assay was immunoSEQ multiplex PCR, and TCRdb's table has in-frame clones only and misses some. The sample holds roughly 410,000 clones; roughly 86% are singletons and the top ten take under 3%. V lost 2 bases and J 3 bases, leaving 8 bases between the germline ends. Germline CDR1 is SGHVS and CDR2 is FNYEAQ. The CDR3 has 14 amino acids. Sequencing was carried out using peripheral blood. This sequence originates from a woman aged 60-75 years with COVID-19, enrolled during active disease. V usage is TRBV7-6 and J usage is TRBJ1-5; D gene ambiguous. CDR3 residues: CASSLTTDNQPQHF. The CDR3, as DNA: TGTGCCAGCAGCTTAACAACAGACAATCAGCCCCAGCATTTT.